This TCR beta chain was identified in a study of siplizumab effects on memory and regulatory T cells (dated by TCRdb to between 2018 and 2021). Describing the broader study: The effect of the anti-CD2 antibody siplizumab on alloreactive T-cell subsets was examined in allogeneic mixed lymphocyte reactions constructed from human PBMCs. Paper-wide results and their limitations: Unstimulated naive T cells appeared more diverse than memory T cells, and naive cells seemed to contribute substantially to the alloresponse. Roughly 75-95% of proliferating CD4+ or CD8+ clones could not be assigned a naive or memory phenotype. The suppressive function of proliferating Tregs from siplizumab cultures was not functionally confirmed. Of the alloreactive CD4+ clones that could be mapped, the Treg-derived share averaged roughly 73% with siplizumab compared with under 35% in control reactions. Siplizumab significantly lowered the cumulative frequency of alloreactive sequences that could be traced to unstimulated CD4+ memory T cells. Sequences below about 10^-5 frequency were poorly captured, so only a minor fraction of alloreactive clones could be mapped to unstimulated subsets.

The library was obtained by the immunoSEQ multiplex PCR assay. The deep sequencing platform assayed roughly 10^5 TCR templates per sample. Genomic DNA extracted from sorted T cells was the material used for TCRbeta CDR3 sequencing. The original pipeline was this. Clonal analysis of TCRbeta CDR3 data was done in the R programming language. Comparing unstimulated samples against CFSE-low samples taken after the reaction was how alloreactive CD4+ and CD8+ clones were defined. Regulatory or non-regulatory origin of alloreactive CD4+ clones was assigned by matching sequences to the sorted unstimulated Treg and non-Treg repertoires. Sourced from immuneACCESS, this table was stored by TCRdb with only in-frame sequences that have V and J called. A share of the clones is absent; for the studies checked, an unresolved V gene accounts for under half, and the remainder has no known explanation. D and trimming come from the DNA, and the V and J calls and clone size come from that table. In this sample the table shows tens of thousands of clones, about 91% of which occur a single time. 1.5% of the sample rests with the top ten.

CDR1 and CDR2, looked up from the germline V gene, are MGHDK and SYGVNS. The junction shows trimming of 1 base on V and 2 bases on J, plus 15 bases between the germline ends. The CDR3 measures 16 amino acids from cysteine to phenylalanine. Left in the record is the CDR3 DNA by itself, 48 bases read in frame from the first base. A note on this clone: No antigen is known for it. Base qualities are not recorded, but no much larger clone differs from it by a single base.

Sorted unstimulated T cells, along with proliferating T cells recovered from mixed lymphocyte reactions, underwent TCRbeta CDR3 sequencing. Fresh whole blood from 9 to 11 HLA-typed healthy donors was used to isolate PBMCs. Unstimulated CD4+ regulatory T cells were FACS-sorted to map the origin of alloreactive clones. The sequence is built from TRBV25-1 and TRBJ2-7, and the D gene may be TRBD2, 5 bases matching. The receptor's source is a human donor in good health. The sequenced sample was Tregs sorted from blood. At the DNA level, the sequence is TGTGCCAGCAGTGAATTAGGTGAGGGAAGAGCCTACGAGCAGTACTTC. The translation is CASSELGEGRAYEQYF.